This entry features one TCR beta chain sequence. There is no known antigen for this receptor. Base qualities were left out, and no much larger clone turns up one base away. TCRbeta CDR3 regions were amplified from genomic DNA by means of the immunoSEQ Assay, a bias-controlled multiplex PCR. For the original study's pipeline: Within the assay, amplification of reference gene primers was used to estimate how many nucleated cells each sample contained. To quantify the absolute abundance of each unique TCRbeta CDR3 rearrangement, sequence reads were collapsed and filtered. For each sample, productive Simpson clonality was calculated as the square root of Simpson's diversity index over productive rearrangements. TCRdb mirrors the immuneACCESS table, restricted to in-frame sequences. Some clones are absent from its copies; in checked studies, under half trace to an unresolved V gene, and the reason for the others is unknown. D and trimming were read from the DNA, whereas the V and J calls and clone size are those reported in that table. The sample includes about 430,000 clones, with roughly nine tenths observed a single time. The ten largest clones take up around 1.1% of the sample.

Trimming removed 10 bases from V and 4 bases from J; the gene matches leave 8 bases unexplained. As encoded in the germline V gene, CDR1 is ENHRY while CDR2 is SYGVKD. Including the terminal cysteine and phenylalanine, the CDR3 comprises 13 residues. The read is trimmed to its CDR3 DNA, 39 bases read in frame from base 1. Participants in the prospective study were enrolled through a virtual design, were aged about 18 to 90 years, and lived in 24 United States geographic areas. To assign participants to cohorts, the prospective study relied on clinical history that participants themselves reported in a screening survey and a study questionnaire. Recovered participants in ImmuneRACE Cohort 3 were defined as having two consecutive negative NP/OP PCR tests, clearance from a healthcare professional, or resolution of symptoms. Each participant in the prospective study had whole blood, serum and a nasopharyngeal or oropharyngeal swab collected by mobile phlebotomists. Over a 2-month period, participants in the prospective study had the option of providing additional blood draws and questionnaires. Before DNA extraction, prospective study blood samples were shipped either frozen or at room temperature.

These data belong to a study of blood T cell repertoires in COVID-19 (dated by TCRdb to the early 2020s). At the level of the whole study: The collaborator samples originated in the United States, Italy and Spain and spanned the acute and convalescent phases of COVID-19. Sample metadata almost always included a de-identified subject ID, COVID-19 status, age in years and sex. The repertoires were released in a freely available public database intended as a resource for research on the immune response to SARS-CoV-2. Samples came from the ongoing ImmuneRACE study (first 160 participants) plus 1,254 subjects from 6 global collaborators. Deeply sampled blood TCRbeta repertoires from subjects exposed to, actively infected with, or recovered from COVID-19 were included in the dataset. The prospective study material was composed of cDNA or gDNA derived from T cells, B-cell-depleted T cells, or PBMCs. Where available, HLA class I and class II types were taken from metadata supplied by the sample provider and were not determined by assay-based typing.

Findings and caveats that apply to the study as a whole: Clinical and demographic metadata were provided uncurated, with the amount varying by source and participant.

Sequencing used PBMCs or T cells enriched from blood (not recorded which). The clonotype comes from a man between 25 and 39 years old who had recovered from COVID-19. Here the chain combines TRBV10-3 and TRBJ2-7; 9 central bases correspond to TRBD2. DNA sequence: TGTGCCACCTTGACTAGCGGACTTTACGAGCAGTACTTC. This gives the protein CATLTSGLYEQYF.